This T cell receptor (beta chain) came from a study of siplizumab effects on memory and regulatory T cells. Regarding the study as a whole: A naive or memory phenotype could not be assigned to roughly 80-95% of the proliferating CD4+ or CD8+ clones. Major contributors to the alloresponse seemed to be naive T cells, which also appeared more diverse than memory cells.

The method was immunoSEQ multiplex PCR; TCRdb's version includes in-frame clones alone and lacks a portion of them. The data hold about 82,000 clones, with roughly 90% observed a single time. The CDR3 contains 16 residues. V gave up 4 bases and J gave up 0 bases, with 15 bases separating them. The germline gives CDR1 LNHDA, CDR2 SQIVND (reference sequence). Details on this clone: Its specificity is unknown.

V usage is TRBV19 and J usage is TRBJ1-2, with TRBD1 as a possible D gene (5 bases). Sequencing was done on a sample of Tregs sorted from blood. This clonotype originated in a human donor in good health. The CDR3 loop is CASSTSTGRANYGYTF. Here the CDR3 DNA reads TGTGCCAGTAGTACCTCCACAGGTCGAGCTAACTATGGCTACACCTTC.